The source of this T cell receptor beta chain is a study of blood T cell repertoires in COVID-19. Study details: Sources were T cells, B-cell-depleted T cells, or PBMCs; the material itself was cDNA or gDNA.

Trimming left V 5 bases short and J 1 base short, with 12 bases between. In germline, CDR1 is MNHEY, CDR2 SMNVEV (reference sequence). The CDR3 totals 14 residues. Per the original data handling: Reference gene primer amplification gave estimated nucleated cell counts. Clones were sequenced by immunoSEQ multiplex PCR, and TCRdb holds only the in-frame ones, with some missing. V and J calls plus clone size are reproduced from that table; the DNA served to infer D and trimming. The profile shows some 290,000 clones, roughly 90% of them singletons. The sequencing sample was made of peripheral blood. The chain has TRBV27 and TRBJ2-7; the D is unclear. The origin of this receptor is a young woman with COVID-19, enrolled during active disease. Written as DNA, the CDR3 is TGTGCCAGCAGTGCCCAGACAAGTTCCTACGAGCAGTACTTC. It encodes CASSAQTSSYEQYF.